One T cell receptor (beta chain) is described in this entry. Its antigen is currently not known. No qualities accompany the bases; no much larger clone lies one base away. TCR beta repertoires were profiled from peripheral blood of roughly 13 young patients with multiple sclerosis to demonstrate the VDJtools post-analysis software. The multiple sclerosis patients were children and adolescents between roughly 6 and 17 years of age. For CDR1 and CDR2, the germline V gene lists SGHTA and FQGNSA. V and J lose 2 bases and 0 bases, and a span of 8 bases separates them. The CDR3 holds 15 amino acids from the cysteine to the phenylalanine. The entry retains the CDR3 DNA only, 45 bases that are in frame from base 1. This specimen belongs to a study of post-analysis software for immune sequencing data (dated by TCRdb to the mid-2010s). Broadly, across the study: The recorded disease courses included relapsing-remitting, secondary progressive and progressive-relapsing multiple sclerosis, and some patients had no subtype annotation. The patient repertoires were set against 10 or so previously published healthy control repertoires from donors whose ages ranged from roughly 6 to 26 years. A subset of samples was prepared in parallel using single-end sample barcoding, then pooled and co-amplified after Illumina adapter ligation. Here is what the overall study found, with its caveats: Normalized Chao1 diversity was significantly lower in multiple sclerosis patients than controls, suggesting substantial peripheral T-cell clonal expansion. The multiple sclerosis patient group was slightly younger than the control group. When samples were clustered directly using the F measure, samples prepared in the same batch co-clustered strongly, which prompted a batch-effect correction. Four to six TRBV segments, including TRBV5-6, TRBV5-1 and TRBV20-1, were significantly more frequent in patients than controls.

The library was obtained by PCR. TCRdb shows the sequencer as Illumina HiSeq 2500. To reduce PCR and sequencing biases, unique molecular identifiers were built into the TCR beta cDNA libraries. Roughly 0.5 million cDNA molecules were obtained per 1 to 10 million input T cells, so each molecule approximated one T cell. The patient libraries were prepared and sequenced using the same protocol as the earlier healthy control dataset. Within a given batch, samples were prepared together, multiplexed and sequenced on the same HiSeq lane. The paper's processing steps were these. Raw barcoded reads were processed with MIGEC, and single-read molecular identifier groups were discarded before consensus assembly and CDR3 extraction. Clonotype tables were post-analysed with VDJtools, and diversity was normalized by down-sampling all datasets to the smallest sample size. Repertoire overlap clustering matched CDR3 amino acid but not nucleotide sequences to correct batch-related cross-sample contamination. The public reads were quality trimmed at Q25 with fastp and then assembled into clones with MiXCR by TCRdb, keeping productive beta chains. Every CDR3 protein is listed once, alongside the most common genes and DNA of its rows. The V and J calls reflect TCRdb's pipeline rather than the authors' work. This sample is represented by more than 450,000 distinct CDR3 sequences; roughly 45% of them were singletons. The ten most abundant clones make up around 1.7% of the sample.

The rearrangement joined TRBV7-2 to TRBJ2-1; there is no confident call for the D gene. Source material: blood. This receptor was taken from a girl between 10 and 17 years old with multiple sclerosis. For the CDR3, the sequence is CASSLQSDSYNEQFF. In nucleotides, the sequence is TGTGCCAGCAGCTTACAAAGCGACTCCTACAATGAGCAGTTCTTC.